This record concerns one TCR beta chain sequence. These data come from a study of cytomegalovirus exposure and HLA in healthy donors. The CDR3 is 18 amino acids. CDR1 ENHRY and CDR2 SYGVKD come from the germline V gene. With V trimmed by 0 bases and J by 5 bases, 11 bases remained unmatched. Assay: immunoSEQ multiplex PCR; the TCRdb copy retains only in-frame clones and omits some. The sample has approximately 220,000 clones; approximately 87% are singletons. This chain connects TRBV10-3 to TRBJ2-1, with 9 bases matching TRBD2. Specimen: PBMCs. The sequence was collected from a man younger than 30 in good health and CMV-seronegative. The CDR3 region has the DNA TGTGCCATCAGTGAGTCGATATTGGGCGGGAGGGCCAACAATGAGCAGTTCTTC. Translated, it gives CAISESILGGRANNEQFF.